These 32 T cell receptor beta chains originate from one sample sequenced in a study of T cells in Graves' hyperthyroidism and ophthalmopathy. RNA transcripts served as the template for amplifying TCR beta CDR3 regions. With the HTBI primer set, the TCR CDR3 went through a first round of RT-PCR. TCRdb re-called the multiplex PCR reads through MiXCR, storing one row per CDR3 protein. This table holds 500,000 to 750,000 distinct CDR3 sequences, approximately 14% found once. Sequences were obtained from blood. These receptors came from a woman under 40 with Graves' hyperthyroidism.

This clonotype was seen only a few times. This chain connects TRBV12-3 or TRBV12-4 to TRBJ2-1; 10 positions agree with TRBD2. V trimming: 3 bases; J trimming: 7 bases; junction bases outside the gene matches: 6. The CDR3 length is 15 residues. CDR3 coding DNA: TGTGCCAGCAGTTTTAGCGGGAGGCTCGCGAATGAGCAGTTCTTC. This gives the protein CASSFSGRLANEQFF.

Of note for this clonotype: This may come from a read error, since a much larger clone is one base off. The V and J genes are TRBV2 and TRBJ2-1; D might be TRBD2 (6 bases). This CDR3 spans 16 amino acids. The germline V gene encodes CDR1 SNHLY and CDR2 FYNNEI. CDR3 in DNA: TGTGCCAGCAGTGCCTCGGGGGAGTTCACCTACAATGAGCAGTCCTTC. Translated, it gives CASSASGEFTYNEQSF.

This clonotype came up a few times. The rearrangement uses TRBV29-1 and TRBJ1-2; TRBD1 might be the D (5 bases). V lost 5 bases to trimming and J lost 7 bases, with 14 bases between them. The germline V gene encodes CDR1 SQVTM and CDR2 ANQGSEA. CDR3 length equals 12 residues. CDR3: CSVPGSRAGYTF. The CDR3 DNA reads as TGCAGCGTTCCAGGGAGTAGGGCTGGCTACACCTTC. The full variable domain, rest sourced from reference TRBV29-1 and TRBJ1-2, is SAVISQKPSRDICQRGTSLTIQCQVDSQVTMMFWYRQQPGQSLTLIATANQGSEATYESGFVIDKFPISRPNLTFSTLTVSNMSPEDSSIYLCSVPGSRAGYTFGSGTRLTVV.

The sample holds a few counts of this clonotype. The rearrangement uses TRBV11-2 and TRBJ2-4; the D gene could be TRBD1 or TRBD2 (6 bases each). Germline V gene lookup returns CDR1 SGHAT and CDR2 FQNNGV. There are 18 residues in the CDR3. With 0 bases removed from V and 3 bases from J, the gap between germline ends came to 18 bases. DNA of the CDR3: TGTGCCAGCAGCTTAGAGGGGGGACACTACGACCTCAAAAACATTCAGTACTTC. Translating gives CASSLEGGHYDLKNIQYF.

This clonotype was seen repeatedly, ten times or more. The genes are TRBV28 and TRBJ1-2; tentative D call: TRBD1 (5 bases). Trimming took off 2 bases at V and 0 bases at J, with 10 bases between the two ends. CDR1 MDHEN and CDR2 SYDVKM come from the germline V gene. This CDR3 contains 15 residues. For the CDR3, the DNA is TGTGCCAGCAGTTTAGATCTGGGACCTAACTATGGCTACACCTTC. Protein sequence: CASSLDLGPNYGYTF.

This clonotype appeared many times. The chain couples TRBV7-2 to TRBJ2-7; D is possibly TRBD1 (7 bases). Trimming cost V 5 bases and J 1 base, with 12 bases left between them. The CDR3 is 14 residues long. Looked up from germline, CDR1 is SGHTA and CDR2 is FQGNSA. The CDR3 spells CASSPPGGSYEQYF. The CDR3, as DNA: TGTGCCAGCAGCCCCCCAGGGGGGTCCTACGAGCAGTACTTC.

V gene TRBV4-2 combines with J gene TRBJ2-3; 16 bases fit TRBD2. Germline V gene sequence: CDR1 LGHNA, CDR2 YNFKEQ. V lost 3 bases and J lost 4; bases outside the gene matches: 4. The CDR3 covers 17 residues. The CDR3 here is CASSQAGLAGGADTQYF. For the CDR3, the DNA is TGTGCCAGCAGCCAGGCGGGACTAGCGGGAGGGGCAGATACGCAGTATTTT.

This clonotype was counted a few times. This chain uses TRBV4-1 with TRBJ2-2, with no clear D. The ends were cut back, 5 bases at V and 4 bases at J, with 14 bases in the middle. Per germline, CDR1 MGHRA and CDR2 YSYEKL. This CDR3 contains 15 residues. In DNA, the CDR3 is TGCGCCAGCAGCGAAGCCGATGGACGCACCGGGGAGCTGTTTTTT. It codes for CASSEADGRTGELFF.

This clonotype has just a few counts. This chain uses TRBV4-3 with TRBJ2-1, with D perhaps assigned TRBD1 or TRBD2 (5 bases each). From germline, CDR1 is LGHNA and CDR2 YSLEER. The germline V and J ends were trimmed by 5 bases and 2 bases, with 16 bases remaining between them. This CDR3 is 16 amino acids long. The DNA for the CDR3 is TGCGCCAGCAGCGCTCGAGGGGAGCCGACCTACAATGAGCAGTTCTTC. Its protein is CASSARGEPTYNEQFF.

The rearrangement uses TRBV15 and TRBJ1-1; D ambiguous. The V end was cut by 0 bases, the J end by 10 bases, with 18 bases between. The CDR3 extends over 15 amino acids. Germline V gene lookup returns CDR1 LNHNV and CDR2 YYDKDF (reference sequence). CDR3: CATSRDLPEGHLAFF. The CDR3 DNA is TGTGCCACCAGCAGAGATCTTCCTGAGGGCCATTTAGCTTTCTTT.

This clonotype was observed at least ten times. V is TRBV5-1 and J is TRBJ1-1; 9 bases map to TRBD1. The CDR3 is 15 amino acids. Per the germline V gene, CDR1 is SGHRS and CDR2 is YFSETQ. V was pared by 6 bases and J by 0 bases, with 6 bases of the junction left unmatched. This chain's CDR3 is CASTPQGAMNTEAFF. The CDR3 DNA follows: TGCGCCAGCACCCCACAGGGGGCTATGAACACTGAAGCTTTCTTT.

V is TRBV30 and J is TRBJ2-1; the D gene is possibly TRBD2 (6 bases). Germline V gene sequence: CDR1 GTSNPN, CDR2 SVGIG (reference sequence). V was cut by 0 bases and J by 15 bases, with 12 bases left in between. The CDR3 consists of 11 residues. In nucleotides, the CDR3 is TGTGCCTGGAGTGTCGGGAGTAGACTGTTCTTC. It is translated as CAWSVGSRLFF.

Note on this clonotype: At one of its ends the junction is not consistent with the germline gene, which may arise from a read error. J is TRBJ2-7 and V is TRBV10-3; D not resolved. Germline-derived CDR1 and CDR2 are ENHRY and SYGVKD. The CDR3 covers 15 residues. Here the CDR3 DNA reads TGTGCCATCAGCCCCCAGTCCTCCCACTCCTACGAGCAGTGCTTC. Protein: CAISPQSSHSYEQCF.

This clonotype was counted at least ten times. The chain links TRBV30 to TRBJ2-3; D gene unclear. Trimming left V 0 bases short and J 4 bases short, with 14 bases between. The V gene's germline CDR1 is GTSNPN and CDR2 SVGIG (reference sequence). The CDR3 runs to 15 residues. CDR3 nucleotide sequence: TGTGCCTGGAGTGTACGGTCTGGTTCCGCAGATACGCAGTATTTT. It encodes CAWSVRSGSADTQYF. Combining the CDR3 with reference TRBV30 and TRBJ2-3 gives the whole variable domain SQTIHQWPATLVQPVGSPLSLECTVEGTSNPNLYWYRQAAGRGLQLLFYSVGIGQISSEVPQNLSASRPQDRQFILSSKKLLLSDSGFYLCAWSVRSGSADTQYFGPGTRLTVL.

This clonotype was counted a few times. The genes are TRBV7-2 and TRBJ2-7, with 10 bases aligning to TRBD2. Germline V CDR1 and CDR2: SGHTA, FQGNSA. J lost 0 bases, V lost 5 bases, and 13 bases had no gene match. This CDR3 region has 18 residues. CDR3 coding DNA: TGTGCCAGCAGCCATCGTAGCGGGAGGCCAAGGAGCTCCTACGAGCAGTACTTC. Translating it yields CASSHRSGRPRSSYEQYF.

The chain couples TRBV7-3 to TRBJ2-7; the match to TRBD1 covers 10 bases. Germline CDR1 and CDR2: SGHTA and FQGTGA. V was clipped by 2 bases and J by 3 bases; unmatched bases: 10. The CDR3 length is 17 residues. The CDR3 DNA is TGTGCCAGCAGCTTAGGAAATCCGGGACAGGGGTACTACGAGCAGTACTTC. This encodes CASSLGNPGQGYYEQYF. Based on the CDR3 plus reference TRBV7-3 and TRBJ2-7, the full variable domain is GAGVSQTPSNKVTEKGKYVELRCDPISGHTALYWYRQSLGQGPEFLIYFQGTGAADDSGLPNDRFFAVRPEGSVSTLKIQRTERGDSAVYLCASSLGNPGQGYYEQYFGPGTRLTVT.

This clonotype was counted at least ten times. This chain links TRBV18 with TRBJ2-5; 11 bases match TRBD1. Looked up from germline, CDR1 is KGHSH and CDR2 is LQKENI. The CDR3 covers 16 residues. The trim removed 2 bases at V and 2 bases at J, leaving 4 bases unmatched. The CDR3 is CASSPAGQGAQETQYF. The DNA for the CDR3 is TGTGCCAGCTCACCAGCAGGACAGGGGGCGCAAGAGACCCAGTACTTC.

This clonotype was observed many times. The chain couples TRBV7-3 to TRBJ2-2, with D perhaps matching TRBD1 (6 bases). The CDR3 loop spans 14 amino acids. Germline assignment: CDR1 SGHTA and CDR2 FQGTGA. Trimming stripped 5 bases from V and 3 bases from J, with 10 bases between. For the CDR3, the DNA is TGTGCCAGCAGCAGGACAGCTGACACCGGGGAGCTGTTTTTT. It encodes CASSRTADTGELFF.

The sample holds many counts of this clonotype. The chain uses TRBV2 and TRBJ2-2; D unclear. V lost 7 bases and J lost 6, with 12 bases in between. The CDR3 has 13 residues. Germline V gene sequence: CDR1 SNHLY, CDR2 FYNNEI. The CDR3 loop reads CASMAGNPGELFF. CDR3 sequence (DNA): TGTGCCAGCATGGCAGGAAATCCCGGGGAGCTGTTTTTT.

J is TRBJ1-4 and V is TRBV5-1; D might be TRBD1 (5 bases). This CDR3 contains 16 residues. Germline CDR1 reads SGHRS; CDR2 reads YFSETQ. V lost 0 bases to trimming and J lost 8 bases, with 17 bases between them. The CDR3 nucleotides are TGCGCCAGCAGCTTGGAGGGGACGTTACAGGAGGAAAAACTGTTTTTT. Its protein product is CASSLEGTLQEEKLFF.

This clonotype came up many times. The chain has TRBV10-2 and TRBJ1-5; 7 bases are a match to TRBD1. The CDR3 has 14 amino acids. Trimming cost V 3 bases and J 6 bases; bases outside gene matches: 5. Germline V gives CDR1 WSHSY, CDR2 SAAADI. As DNA, the CDR3 is TGCGCCAGCAGTGATGACAGGGCTGGTCAGCCCCAGCATTTT. Its protein is CASSDDRAGQPQHF.

This chain connects TRBV5-1 to TRBJ1-2, with 9 bases fitting TRBD1. Looked up from germline, CDR1 is SGHRS and CDR2 is YFSETQ. V lost 4 bases, J lost 3 bases, and 16 bases stayed unmatched. The CDR3 covers 18 residues. The CDR3 protein is CASSTDITGTGIDYGYTF. DNA of the CDR3: TGCGCCAGCAGCACTGATATTACCGGGACAGGGATCGACTATGGCTACACCTTC.

This clonotype was recorded many times. The chain couples TRBV3-1 to TRBJ2-7; D might be TRBD2 (6 bases). Between the trimmed V and J ends, which lost 0 bases and 5 bases, there was a span of 14 bases. The V gene's germline CDR1 is LGHDT and CDR2 YNNKEL (reference sequence). CDR3 length equals 15 residues. The CDR3 region has the DNA TGTGCCAGCAGCCAAGACCCGGGGGTGGGCAACGAGCAGTACTTC. As protein: CASSQDPGVGNEQYF.

In its sample, this clonotype was seen many times. The rearrangement uses TRBV12-5 and TRBJ1-5; 8 nucleotides align to TRBD1. After removal of 2 bases from V and 4 bases from J, the junction contained 16 bases not matched to a gene. CDR1 is LGHNT and CDR2 is FRNRAP in the germline V gene. CDR3 size: 19 residues. The chain's CDR3 is CASGLILGSYDRGNQPQHF. The CDR3 DNA reads TGTGCTAGTGGTTTGATCCTTGGGAGCTACGACAGGGGAAATCAGCCCCAGCATTTT.

This clonotype was counted only a few times. The J gene is TRBJ1-1, the V gene TRBV27; D is undetermined. From germline, CDR1 is MNHEY and CDR2 SMNVEV (reference sequence). The length of the CDR3 is 13 residues. V lost 8 bases to trimming and J lost 5 bases, with 15 bases between them. The CDR3 here is CASGRVSGTEAFF. The CDR3 nucleotides read TGTGCCAGCGGACGGGTCTCTGGGACTGAAGCTTTCTTT.

The rearrangement links TRBV18 to TRBJ2-5, with TRBD1 matching over 8 bases. The CDR3 loop spans 15 amino acids. The germline CDR1 and CDR2 sequences are KGHSH and LQKENI. J lost 2 bases, V lost 3 bases, and 5 bases had no gene match. CDR3 loop: CASSPPGQAQETQYF. Written as DNA, the CDR3 is TGTGCCAGCTCACCCCCGGGACAGGCACAAGAGACCCAGTACTTC.

This clonotype was picked up a small number of times. The genes are TRBV25-1 and TRBJ1-1, with D unresolved. V was trimmed by 2 bases and J by 0 bases, leaving 10 bases between them. CDR3 length: 15 amino acids. Germline CDR1 and CDR2: MGHDK and SYGVNS. The CDR3 bases are TGTGCCAGCAGTGAAAATAGAGCGATGAACACTGAAGCTTTCTTT. This encodes CASSENRAMNTEAFF.

There are many counts of this clonotype. The chain recombines TRBV6-1 with TRBJ2-1, with 11 bases matching TRBD2. Germline-derived CDR1 and CDR2 are MNHNS and SASEGT. Trimming at V came to 6 bases and at J to 8 bases, leaving 9 bases not matched to a gene. This CDR3 comprises 15 residues. CDR3 bases: TGTGCCAGCAGGGATAGCGGGAGGGCCCAGGATGAGCAGTTCTTC. This encodes CASRDSGRAQDEQFF.

This clonotype has only a few counts. The chain recombines TRBV12-3 or TRBV12-4 with TRBJ2-7, with 10 bases fitting TRBD2. The trim removed 2 bases at V and 0 bases at J, leaving 7 bases unmatched. The CDR3 sequence is 17 residues long. CDR3 nucleotide sequence: TGTGCCAGCAGTTTAACCCTAGGACTAGCGGCCTCCTACGAGCAGTACTTC. It translates to CASSLTLGLAASYEQYF.

The sample holds many counts of this clonotype. The chain uses TRBV20-1 and TRBJ2-7; TRBD2 agrees at 10 bases. V was pared by 3 bases and J by 2 bases, with 7 bases of the junction left unmatched. CDR1 is DFQATT and CDR2 is SNEGSKA in the germline V gene (reference sequence). The CDR3 sequence is 15 residues long. In DNA form, the CDR3 reads TGCAGTGCTAGTCCGGGACTAGCGCCTACCTACGAGCAGTACTTC. Residues: CSASPGLAPTYEQYF.

This clonotype has at least ten counts. The chain combines TRBV29-1 with TRBJ2-3, with 9 bases matching TRBD2. V lost 4 bases to trimming and J lost 3 bases; unmatched junction nucleotides: 11. CDR1 is SQVTM and CDR2 is ANQGSEA in the germline V gene. The CDR3 is made up of 16 amino acids. The CDR3 sequence is CSVGTLWREGTDTQYF. In nucleotides, the CDR3 is TGCAGCGTTGGGACCCTTTGGCGGGAGGGTACAGATACGCAGTATTTT.

This clonotype was found many times. V and J are TRBV20-1 and TRBJ2-3, with TRBD2 matching over 8 bases. The CDR3 covers 14 residues. Trimming at V came to 5 bases and at J to 4 bases, leaving 8 bases not matched to a gene. Germline loops: CDR1 DFQATT, CDR2 SNEGSKA (reference sequence). The CDR3 DNA reads as TGCAGTGCTCATATAGCGGGAAGGGCAGATACGCAGTATTTT. Translating it yields CSAHIAGRADTQYF.